The T cell receptor (beta chain) under discussion was sequenced for a study of T cell responses to AZD1222 COVID-19 vaccine (dated by TCRdb to 2020 to 2023). Concerning the study at large: Because spike-specific TCR depth and breadth did not differ between the two schedules, AZD1222 recipients who got a second dose at roughly 4 weeks were pooled with those who got a second dose at roughly 12 weeks. TCR sequencing covered roughly 230 trial participants: approximately 200 given two doses of AZD1222 and approximately 26 given two doses of MenACWY control vaccine. Trial participants were enrolled into age subgroups of 18-55, 56-69 and 70-plus years, which contained 148, 28 and 57 TCR-sequenced participants, respectively.

As for this clone: Its cognate antigen has yet to be identified. Base qualities are missing; no much larger clone stands one base away.

CDR1 and CDR2 (SGHKS, YYEKEE) derive from the germline V gene (reference sequence). V is pared back by 3 bases and J by 2 bases, with 15 bases lying between the germline termini. There are 16 amino acids in the CDR3, from cysteine to phenylalanine inclusive. Of the read, only the CDR3 DNA is kept; its 48 bases are in frame from base 1. The CDR3 regions of human TCRbeta chains were subjected to immunosequencing. The paper's processing steps were these. TCRs in the repertoires were matched against a reference library of SARS-CoV-2-specific TCRs that had been generated with the MIRA antigen-specificity platform. Breadth was defined as the fraction of unique TCRs that were SARS-CoV-2-associated, and depth was defined as the fraction of total T cells that were SARS-CoV-2-associated. Each spike-specific TCR was assigned to its reactive spike region and to a CD4 or CD8 class using the MIRA data. Log10-transformed breadth and depth values were compared by one-way ANOVA with Sidak's multiple comparisons tests. TCRdb's version of the immuneACCESS table is confined to in-frame rearrangements and falls short of the full clone set. An unresolved V gene accounts for under half of the shortfall where checked; the remainder is of unknown origin. Clonal size and the V and J genes are those of that table, whereas D and trimming came from the DNA. Counted in this sample were 150,000 to 200,000 clones; about 89% of them appeared once. The ten largest clones represent 1.5% to 2% of the sample.

General findings and caveats noted by the study authors: No day 14 peak-response samples were available, so repertoires were characterized only after the peak T cell response. Reportedly, close to half of the unique spike-specific TCRs recognized epitopes lying outside the regions that are mutated in the B.1.351 and B.1.1.7 variants. After two AZD1222 doses, both the breadth and the depth of spike-specific TCRs were significantly higher than at day 0 and than in MenACWY recipients. CD4 TCRs associated with the vaccine covered the entire spike protein, and the dominant responses were in regions 160-218 and 743-854. In the small 56-69-year group, the increase in depth fell short of significance, most likely because of low power. Conclusions about previously exposed vaccinees are limited because only a handful of AZD1222 recipients were SARS-CoV-2 seropositive at baseline. Participants were mostly white British, with more females than males. The authors suggested clonal diversity may have been underestimated.

In the paper's terms, the time point label means: baseline before first vaccination. Samples from vaccinated people were obtained from the UK trials COV001 and COV002, which included a single-blind randomized controlled phase 2/3 trial of AZD1222 (ChAdOx1 nCoV-19) in healthy adults. For TCRbeta chain sequencing, PBMC samples from trial participants were taken at day 0 and at day 28 after the second dose. The chain links TRBV5-5 with TRBJ1-3; perhaps TRBD1 is the D gene, with 6 bases matching. The source was peripheral blood, collected on day 0 of AZD1222 vaccination. The sequence came from an adult in good health. The DNA sequence is given as TGTGCCAGCAGCTCCGGCGGGGGGGCGGCTGGAAACACCATATATTTT. The resulting protein is CASSSGGGAAGNTIYF.